The 2 T cell receptor beta chains presented below share a single source sample, sequenced in a study of regulatory T cells in long-lasting Graves disease. With iRepertoire HTBI primers and Arm-PCR of CDR3 regions, TCR beta libraries were built. TCRdb reanalysed the multiplex PCR reads using MiXCR and keeps one entry per CDR3 protein. This sample has a few hundred thousand distinct CDR3 sequences; 18% occur once, and the top ten carry roughly 15%. Described time point: newly diagnosed GD, antithyroid drugs for less than 3 months. PBMC RNA served as the TCR library source. This same sample was also taken into another study, of T cells in Graves' hyperthyroidism and ophthalmopathy.

The starting material was peripheral blood mononuclear cells (PBMCs), obtained at new diagnosis, from a patient treated with antithyroid drugs. Receptors were obtained from a woman aged 25 to 39 with Graves disease.

This sequence joins TRBV5-6 and TRBJ1-1, with TRBD1 as a possible D gene (5 bases). Germline CDR1 is SGHDT and CDR2 is YYEEEE. The V gene lost 4 bases and the J gene lost 4 bases, with 20 bases spanning the gap. The CDR3 extends over 16 amino acids. The CDR3 loop is CASSHTPGRAGTEAFF. The CDR3 DNA is TGTGCCAGCAGCCATACCCCCGGCAGGGCGGGCACTGAAGCTTTCTTT.

This clonotype was counted many times. The gene calls are TRBV28 and TRBJ2-5; D is ambiguous. Germline V gives CDR1 MDHEN, CDR2 SYDVKM. Trimming left V 3 bases short and J 3 bases short, with 14 bases between. The CDR3 length is 15 residues. Here the CDR3 reads CASSFDLVEEETQYF. CDR3 DNA: TGTGCCAGCAGTTTTGACTTGGTGGAAGAAGAGACCCAGTACTTC.